This TCR beta chain was profiled in a study of memory CD8 T cells in hepatitis C reinfection. Libraries were prepared by immunoSEQ multiplex PCR; TCRdb keeps only in-frame clonotypes and omits some of them. The sample records just over 50,000 clones, over 85% being singletons. There are 15 residues in the CDR3. J was trimmed by 3 bases and V by 4 bases; bases with no gene match: 8. In germline, CDR1 is SGHAT, CDR2 FQNNGV. Regarding time point: pre-reinfection, 55 to 20 weeks before reinfection detection. The sorted cells went straight to TCR sequencing with no prior in vitro expansion. Sequencing was done on a sample of naive CD8+ T cells sorted from blood. The sequence was collected from a man aged 18-30 years with hepatitis C virus infection. The chain combines TRBV11-2 with TRBJ2-7, with 8 bases that match TRBD1. CDR3 protein: CASSSGQGTFYEQYV. CDR3 DNA sequence: TGTGCCAGCAGCTCAGGACAGGGAACCTTCTACGAGCAGTACGTC.